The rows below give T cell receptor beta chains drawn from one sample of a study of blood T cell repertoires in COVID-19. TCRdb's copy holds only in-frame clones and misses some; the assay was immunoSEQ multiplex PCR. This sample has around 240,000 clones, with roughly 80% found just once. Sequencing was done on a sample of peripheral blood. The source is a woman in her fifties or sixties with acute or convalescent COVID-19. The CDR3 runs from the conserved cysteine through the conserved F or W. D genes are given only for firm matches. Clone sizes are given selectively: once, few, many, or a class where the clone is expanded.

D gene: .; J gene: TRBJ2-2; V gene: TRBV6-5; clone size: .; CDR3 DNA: TGTGCCAGCACCGATGGCGGGAACACCGGGGAGCTGTTTTTT; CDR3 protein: CASTDGGNTGELFF
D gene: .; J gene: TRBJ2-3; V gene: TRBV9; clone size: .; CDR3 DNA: TGTGCCAGCAGCGTAGGAGGTAGCGGCACAGATACGCAGTATTTT; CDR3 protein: CASSVGGSGTDTQYF
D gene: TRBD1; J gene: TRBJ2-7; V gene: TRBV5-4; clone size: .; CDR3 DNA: TGTGCCAGCAGCCGGGACAGGTACGAGCAGTACTTC; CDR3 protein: CASSRDRYEQYF
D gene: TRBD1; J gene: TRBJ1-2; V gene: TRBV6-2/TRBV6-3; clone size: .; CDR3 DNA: TGTGCCAGCAGTTCCAGGGGGCCAGTAGAAGGCTACACCTTC; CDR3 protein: CASSSRGPVEGYTF
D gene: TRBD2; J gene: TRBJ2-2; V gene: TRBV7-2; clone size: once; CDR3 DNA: TGTGCCAGCAGCTCCAGCGGGGGGGCGACGACCGGGGAGCTGTTTTTT; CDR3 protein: CASSSSGGATTGELFF
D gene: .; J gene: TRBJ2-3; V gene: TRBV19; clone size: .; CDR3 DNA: TGTGCCAGTAGTGCACTGAGGGGACTCGGAGATACGCAGTATTTT; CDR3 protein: CASSALRGLGDTQYF
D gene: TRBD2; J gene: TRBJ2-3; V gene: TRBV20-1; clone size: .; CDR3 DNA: TGCAGTGCTAGTAGCGGGGCCGACACAGATACGCAGTATTTT; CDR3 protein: CSASSGADTDTQYF
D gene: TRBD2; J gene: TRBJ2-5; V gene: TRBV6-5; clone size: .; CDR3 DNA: TGTGCCAGCAGTTACTCCGCTAGCGGGAGTCAGGAGACCCAGTACTTC; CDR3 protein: CASSYSASGSQETQYF
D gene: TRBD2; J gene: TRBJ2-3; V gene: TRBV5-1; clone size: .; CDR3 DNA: TGCGCCAGCAGCTTCGCGACTAGCCGGGAGTGGGATACGCAGTATTTT; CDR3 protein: CASSFATSREWDTQYF
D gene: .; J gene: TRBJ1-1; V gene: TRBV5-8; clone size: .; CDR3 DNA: TGTGCCAGCAGCTTGGGGCGGGGAGCTCGGGTGAACACTGAAGCTTTCTTT; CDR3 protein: CASSLGRGARVNTEAFF
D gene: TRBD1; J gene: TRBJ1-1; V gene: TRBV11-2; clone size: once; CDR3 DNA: TGTGCCAGCAGATACGGGACAGCTAACACTGAAGCTTTCTTT; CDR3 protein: CASRYGTANTEAFF
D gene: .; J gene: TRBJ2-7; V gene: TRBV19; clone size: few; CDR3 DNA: TGTGCCAGTAGTATTGGAACTAGTGGATACGAGCAGTACTTC; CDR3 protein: CASSIGTSGYEQYF
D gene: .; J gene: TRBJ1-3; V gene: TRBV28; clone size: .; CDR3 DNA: TGTGCCAGCAGTCTAACCCTTCCCAGGGACACCATATATTTT; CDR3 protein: CASSLTLPRDTIYF
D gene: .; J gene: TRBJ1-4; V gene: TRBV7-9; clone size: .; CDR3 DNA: TGTGCCAGCAGCTTTTTTTTGGGGGCCGGAATTAATGAAAAACTGTTTTTT; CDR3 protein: CASSFFLGAGINEKLFF
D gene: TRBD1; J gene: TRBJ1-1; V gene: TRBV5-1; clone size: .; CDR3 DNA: TGCGCCAGCAGCTTGGGAACAGGGGCTCAGACTGAAGCTTTCTTT; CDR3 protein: CASSLGTGAQTEAFF
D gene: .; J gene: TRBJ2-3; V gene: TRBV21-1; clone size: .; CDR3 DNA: TGTGCCAGCAGCTCTAGGGACAGGGGAGTTACAGATACGCAGTATTTT; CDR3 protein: CASSSRDRGVTDTQYF
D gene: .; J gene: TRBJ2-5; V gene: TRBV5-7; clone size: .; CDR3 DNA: TGTGCCAGCAGCTTCTCCAGGGGCTCGGAGACCCAGTACTTC; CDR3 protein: CASSFSRGSETQYF
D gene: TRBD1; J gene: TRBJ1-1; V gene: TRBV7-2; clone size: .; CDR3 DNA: TGTGCCAGCAGCTTATCACAGGGGGCGAACACTGAAGCTTTCTTT; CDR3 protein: CASSLSQGANTEAFF
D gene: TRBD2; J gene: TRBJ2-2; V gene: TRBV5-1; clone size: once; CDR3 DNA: TGCGCCAGCAGCTTTGGGCCTAGCGGGAGCGGGACCGGGGAGCTGTTTTTT; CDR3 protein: CASSFGPSGSGTGELFF
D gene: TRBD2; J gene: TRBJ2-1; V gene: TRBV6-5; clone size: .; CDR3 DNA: TGTGCCAATAGCGGGGGCTCCTACAATGAGCAGTTCTTC; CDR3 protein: CANSGGSYNEQFF
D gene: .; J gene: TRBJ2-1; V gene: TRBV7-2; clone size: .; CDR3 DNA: TGTGCCAGCCCCGGGACAAACAGCAATGAGCAGTTCTTC; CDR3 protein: CASPGTNSNEQFF
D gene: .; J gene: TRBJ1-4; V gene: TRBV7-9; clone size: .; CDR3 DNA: TGTGCCAGCAGCTTACGGACAGCAACTAATGAAAAACTGTTTTTT; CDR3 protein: CASSLRTATNEKLFF
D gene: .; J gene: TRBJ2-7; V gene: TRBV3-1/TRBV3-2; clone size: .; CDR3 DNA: TGTGCCAGCAGCCACTTTGAGGCCTCCTACGAGCAGTACTTC; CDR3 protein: CASSHFEASYEQYF
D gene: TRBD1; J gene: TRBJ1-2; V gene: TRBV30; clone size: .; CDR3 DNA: TGTGCCTGGGGACTCAACAGGGGCGGCTATGGCTACACCTTC; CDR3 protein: CAWGLNRGGYGYTF
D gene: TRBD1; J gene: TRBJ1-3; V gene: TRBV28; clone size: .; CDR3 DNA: TGTGCCAGCAGTTCGACAGGGGGTGGAAACACCATATATTTT; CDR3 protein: CASSSTGGGNTIYF
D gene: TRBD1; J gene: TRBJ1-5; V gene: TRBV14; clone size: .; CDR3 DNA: TGTGCCAGCAGCCTAGGGACAGGCAATCAGCCCCAGCATTTT; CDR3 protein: CASSLGTGNQPQHF
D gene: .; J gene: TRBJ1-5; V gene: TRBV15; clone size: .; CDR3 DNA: TGTGCCACCAGCAGAGATGGGGGCGGAATTGATCCCCAGCATTTT; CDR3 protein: CATSRDGGGIDPQHF
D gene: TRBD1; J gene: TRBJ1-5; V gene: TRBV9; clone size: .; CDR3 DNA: TGTGCCAGCAGCGCCGGGACAGGGGGTTACGATCAGCCCCAGCATTTT; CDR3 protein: CASSAGTGGYDQPQHF
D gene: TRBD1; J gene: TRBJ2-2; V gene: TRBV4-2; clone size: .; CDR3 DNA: TGTGCCAGCAGCCAAGTGGGGACAGGGGGGACCGGGGAGCTGTTTTTT; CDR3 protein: CASSQVGTGGTGELFF
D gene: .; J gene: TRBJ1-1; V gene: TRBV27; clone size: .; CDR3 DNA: TGTGCCAGCAGAGATTATCAGGGAGAAGCTTTCTTT; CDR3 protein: CASRDYQGEAFF
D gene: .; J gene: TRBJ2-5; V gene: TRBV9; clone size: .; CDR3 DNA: TGTGCCAGCAGCGTTAGTCTGACGGGGAGCCAAGAGACCCAGTACTTC; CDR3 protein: CASSVSLTGSQETQYF
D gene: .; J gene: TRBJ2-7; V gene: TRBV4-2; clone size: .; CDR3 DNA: TGTGCCAGCAGCCAAGATCCACAGGGAGTTCAGTACTTC; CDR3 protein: CASSQDPQGVQYF
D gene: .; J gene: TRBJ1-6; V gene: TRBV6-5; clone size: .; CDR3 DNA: TGTGCCAGCCTGCGCGCCCAGGGGAATAATTCACCCCTCCACTTT; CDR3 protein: CASLRAQGNNSPLHF
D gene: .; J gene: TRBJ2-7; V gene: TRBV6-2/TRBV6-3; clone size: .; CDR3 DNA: TGTGCCAGCAGCTCTAAGAGCTACTTTTACGAGCAGTACTTC; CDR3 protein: CASSSKSYFYEQYF
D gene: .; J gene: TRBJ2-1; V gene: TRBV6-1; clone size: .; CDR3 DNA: TGTGCCAGCAGTGATAGTACCGGGGAGCGCGATGAGCAGTTCTTC; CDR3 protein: CASSDSTGERDEQFF
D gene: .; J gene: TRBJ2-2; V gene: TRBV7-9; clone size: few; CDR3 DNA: TGTGCCAGCAGCTACAGCGGGTCGAACACCGGGGAGCTGTTTTTT; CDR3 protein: CASSYSGSNTGELFF
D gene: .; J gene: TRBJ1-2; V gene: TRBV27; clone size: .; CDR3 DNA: TGTGCCAGCAGTCCCCGTTACAGGGCGGGTGGCTACACCTTC; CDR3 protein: CASSPRYRAGGYTF
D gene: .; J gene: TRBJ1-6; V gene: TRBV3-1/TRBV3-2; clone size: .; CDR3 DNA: TGTGCCAGCAGCCAAGGACAGTCCTATAATTCACCCCTCCACTTT; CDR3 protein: CASSQGQSYNSPLHF
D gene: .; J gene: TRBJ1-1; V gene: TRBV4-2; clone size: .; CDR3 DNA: TGTGCCAGCAGCCAAGATGTCGGGTTGAGGGAAGCTTTCTTT; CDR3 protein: CASSQDVGLREAFF
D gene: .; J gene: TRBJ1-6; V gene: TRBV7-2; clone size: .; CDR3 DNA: TGTGCCAGCAGCTCTGACATCCTGAGCTCCTATAATTCACCCCTCCACTTT; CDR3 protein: CASSSDILSSYNSPLHF
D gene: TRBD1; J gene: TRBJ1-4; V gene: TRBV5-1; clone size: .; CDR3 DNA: TGCGCCAGCAGCTTGGAATTCAGGGGGCGATTTGAAAAACTGTTTTTT; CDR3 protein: CASSLEFRGRFEKLFF
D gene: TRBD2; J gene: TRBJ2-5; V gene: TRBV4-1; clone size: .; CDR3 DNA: TGCGCCAGCAGCCAAGTCCTCGGGAGGAGCGATGGAGAGACCCAGTACTTC; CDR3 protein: CASSQVLGRSDGETQYF